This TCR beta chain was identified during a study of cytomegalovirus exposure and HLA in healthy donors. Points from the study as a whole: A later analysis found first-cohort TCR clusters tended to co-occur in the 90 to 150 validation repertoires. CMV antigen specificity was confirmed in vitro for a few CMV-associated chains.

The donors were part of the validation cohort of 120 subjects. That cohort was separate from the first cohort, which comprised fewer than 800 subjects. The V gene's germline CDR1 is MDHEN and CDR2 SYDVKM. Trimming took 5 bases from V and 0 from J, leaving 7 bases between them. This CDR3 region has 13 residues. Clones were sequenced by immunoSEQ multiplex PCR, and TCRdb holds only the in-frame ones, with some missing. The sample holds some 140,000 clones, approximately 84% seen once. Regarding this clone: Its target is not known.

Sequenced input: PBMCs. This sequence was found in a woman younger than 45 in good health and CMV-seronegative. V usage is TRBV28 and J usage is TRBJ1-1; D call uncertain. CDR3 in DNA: TGTGCCAGCAGTACTCCCATGAACACTGAAGCTTTCTTT. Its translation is CASSTPMNTEAFF.